The subject of this entry is one T cell receptor beta chain. Its specificity is not known. The assay was immunoSEQ multiplex PCR, and TCRdb's table has in-frame clones only and misses some. The table has tens of thousands of clones, approximately 87% seen once. The sample comes from a study of pediatric ulcerative colitis. Findings of the study overall: Two patients' blood samples yielded substantially fewer templates. Acute severe colitis showed lower rectal diversity from clonal expansions.

Trimming at V came to 4 bases and at J to 3 bases, leaving 10 bases not matched to a gene. CDR3 length: 16 residues. The V gene's germline CDR1 is KGHSY and CDR2 FQNENV. This chain joins TRBV16 and TRBJ2-7, with TRBD1 identical over 9 bases. The sequence was collected from a boy between 5 and 17 years old with severe ulcerative colitis. The material sequenced was blood. DNA for the CDR3: TGTGCCAGCAGCCCACCGCCGGGACAGGGTAACTACGAGCAGTACTTC. Amino acids: CASSPPPGQGNYEQYF.